The 17 T cell receptor beta chains below come from one sample, sequenced in a study of cytomegalovirus exposure and HLA in healthy donors. Method: immunoSEQ multiplex PCR; TCRdb's copy keeps in-frame clones and lacks some. The sample consists of under 250,000 clones, approximately 90% of them appearing once. Sequencing input: PBMCs. The receptors shown here come from a woman under 30 in good health and CMV-seronegative.

The chain carries TRBV10-2 and TRBJ1-1; 7 nucleotides match TRBD1. V shed 7 bases, J shed 3 bases, and the junction held 11 bases outside the gene matches. The CDR3 is 15 amino acids. From germline, CDR1 is WSHSY and CDR2 SAAADI. CDR3: CASISGGAMDTEAFF. For the CDR3, the DNA is TGCGCCAGCATCTCAGGGGGTGCTATGGACACTGAAGCTTTCTTT.

V usage is TRBV11-3 and J usage is TRBJ2-7; D possibly corresponds to TRBD1 (6 bases). Trimming shortened V by 4 bases and J by 5 bases, and 9 bases separated the two germline ends. In germline, CDR1 is SGHNT, CDR2 YENEEA. This CDR3 contains 12 residues. CDR3 in DNA: TGTGCCAGCAGCTCACAGGGAGACGAGCAGTACTTC. It codes for CASSSQGDEQYF.

The genes are TRBV30 and TRBJ2-3; possible D gene TRBD1, 6 bases. This CDR3 has 16 residues. CDR1 is GTSNPN, CDR2 SVGIG, per germline (reference sequence). V was clipped by 3 bases and J by 1 base, with 17 bases between them. CDR3 residues: CAWRKGVSGGTDTQYF. The CDR3 DNA follows: TGTGCCTGGAGAAAGGGGGTATCTGGGGGCACAGATACGCAGTATTTT.

Concerning this clone: At the DNA level, this CDR3 is encoded by other sequences in the same sample as well. The rearrangement joins TRBV5-1 to TRBJ2-1, with TRBD1 identical over 10 bases. The CDR3 spans 15 residues. Germline V CDR1 and CDR2: SGHRS, YFSETQ. Unmatched junction bases numbered 1, after V lost 0 bases and J lost 4 bases. CDR3 protein: CASSLGQGAYNEQFF. CDR3 nucleotide sequence: TGCGCCAGCAGCTTGGGACAGGGGGCTTACAATGAGCAGTTCTTC.

V usage is TRBV5-6 and J usage is TRBJ2-7, with D perhaps TRBD1 (6 bases). V was trimmed by 3 bases and J by 1 base, leaving 11 bases between them. CDR3 length: 14 residues. Germline V gene sequence: CDR1 SGHDT, CDR2 YYEEEE. CDR3 amino acids: CASSWGHFSYEQYF. The CDR3 bases are TGTGCCAGCAGCTGGGGACATTTTTCCTACGAGCAGTACTTC.

This chain uses TRBV11-2 with TRBJ2-1; 7 bases align to TRBD2. CDR1 SGHAT and CDR2 FQNNGV come from the germline V gene. V was clipped by 5 bases and J by 0 bases; unmatched bases: 16. The CDR3 consists of 19 residues. This CDR3 is CASSRLRPQRERSYNEQFF. The CDR3, as DNA: TGTGCCAGCAGCCGATTACGACCCCAGCGGGAACGCTCCTACAATGAGCAGTTCTTC.

J is TRBJ2-7 and V is TRBV7-6; 7 bases line up with TRBD2. The CDR3 contains 14 residues. The junction had 5 bases not matched to a gene; V was cut back by 6 bases and J by 0 bases. CDR1 is SGHVS and CDR2 is FNYEAQ in the germline V gene. In nucleotides, the CDR3 is TGTGCCAGCAGTAGCGGGCGCAACTCCTACGAGCAGTACTTC. It yields the protein CASSSGRNSYEQYF.

The genes are TRBV7-3 and TRBJ1-2; 10 bases line up with TRBD1. Germline lookup yields CDR1 SGHTA and CDR2 FQGTGA. The J segment lost 2 bases and the V segment lost 5 bases, leaving 8 bases of the junction unmatched. There are 16 residues in the CDR3. The DNA of the CDR3 is TGTGCCAGCAGCCGAGGGGACAGGGGAGGGAACTATGGCTACACCTTC. Amino acid sequence: CASSRGDRGGNYGYTF. The complete variable domain, with remaining parts taken from reference TRBV7-3 and TRBJ1-2, reads GAGVSQTPSNKVTEKGKYVELRCDPISGHTALYWYRQSLGQGPEFLIYFQGTGAADDSGLPNDRFFAVRPEGSVSTLKIQRTERGDSAVYLCASSRGDRGGNYGYTFGSGTRLTVV.

In its sample, this clone was seen once. The chain has TRBV30 and TRBJ2-3; D is uncertain. The CDR3 is made up of 12 amino acids. Between the trimmed V and J ends, which lost 3 bases and 3 bases, there was a span of 7 bases. CDR1 is GTSNPN, CDR2 SVGIG, per germline (reference sequence). The CDR3 protein is CAWSSTTDTQYF. CDR3 DNA: TGTGCCTGGAGCTCGACTACAGATACGCAGTATTTT.

This clone is a singleton in its sample. The genes are TRBV6-6 and TRBJ1-5; D uncertain. This CDR3 has 14 residues. Trimming left V 0 bases short and J 11 bases short, with 14 bases between. Looked up from germline, CDR1 is MNHNY and CDR2 is SVGAGI (reference sequence). As DNA, the CDR3 is TGTGCCAGCAGTTACTCGAGTACAAGACTCACCCAGCATTTT. Translating it yields CASSYSSTRLTQHF.

V usage is TRBV9 and J usage is TRBJ1-3; no definite D call. There are 14 residues in the CDR3. Trimming cost V 0 bases and J 0 bases, with 4 bases left between them. CDR1 and CDR2 from the germline V gene are SGDLS and YYNGEE. This CDR3 is CASSVASSGNTIYF. DNA of the CDR3: TGTGCCAGCAGCGTAGCGAGCTCTGGAAACACCATATATTTT. Full variable domain (rest looked up from reference TRBV9 and TRBJ1-3): DSGVTQTPKHLITATGQRVTLRCSPRSGDLSVYWYQQSLDQGLQFLIQYYNGEERAKGNILERFSAQQFPDLHSELNLSSLELGDSALYFCASSVASSGNTIYFGEGSWLTVV.

Concerning this clone: The junction does not match germline at one end; this may be a read error. The chain combines TRBV5-4 with TRBJ2-5; possibly TRBD1 for D (5 bases). CDR1 and CDR2 (germline): SGHNT, YYREEE (reference sequence). CDR3 length: 16 amino acids. The CDR3 here is CAGSPRRAGLWETQYF. CDR3 in DNA: TGTGCCGGCAGCCCGCGGCGTGCAGGGTTGTGGGAGACCCAGTACTTC.

This clone has a single count. The rearrangement links TRBV2 to TRBJ2-1; D possibly corresponds to TRBD1 (5 bases). This CDR3 region has 16 residues. CDR1 is SNHLY, CDR2 FYNNEI, per germline. V dropped 7 bases and J dropped 6 bases, with 22 bases sitting between them. The CDR3 protein is CASIGSRVSLSNEQFF. CDR3 DNA: TGTGCCAGCATAGGTTCCAGGGTATCGCTTAGCAATGAGCAGTTCTTC. The entire variable domain, with the rest obtained from reference TRBV2 and TRBJ2-1, is as follows: EPEVTQTPSHQVTQMGQEVILRCVPISNHLYFYWYRQILGQKVEFLVSFYNNEISEKSEIFDDQFSVERPDGSNFTLKIRSTKLEDSAMYFCASIGSRVSLSNEQFFGPGTRLTVL.

This chain joins TRBV7-9 and TRBJ2-7; the match to TRBD2 covers 10 bases. J lost 2 bases, V lost 1 base, and 2 bases had no gene match. There are 15 residues in the CDR3. Germline CDR1 and CDR2: SEHNR and FQNEAQ (reference sequence). The CDR3, as DNA: TGTGCCAGCAGCTTAGTTCTAGCGGGGGCCTACGAGCAGTACTTC. Translating gives CASSLVLAGAYEQYF.

V and J are TRBV6-5 and TRBJ2-5; D remains unclear. Germline loops: CDR1 MNHEY, CDR2 SVGAGI. The CDR3 has 12 residues. With 5 bases removed from V and 9 bases from J, the gap between germline ends came to 13 bases. CDR3 protein: CASSQVPGPQYF. In DNA form, the CDR3 reads TGTGCCAGCAGTCAGGTCCCTGGTCCCCAGTACTTC.

CDR3: CASSFPGQGRYEQYF. As DNA, the CDR3 is TGTGCCAGCAGTTTTCCGGGACAGGGAAGGTACGAGCAGTACTTC. The chain is built from TRBV27 and TRBJ2-7; 9 bases align to TRBD1. The V gene end was trimmed by 3 bases and the J gene end by 4 bases; junction bases not matched to a gene: 7. The germline V gene has CDR1 MNHEY and CDR2 SMNVEV (reference sequence). This CDR3 spans 15 amino acids.

The genes are TRBV5-4 and TRBJ2-7; D not certain. This CDR3 contains 12 residues. Germline loops: CDR1 SGHNT, CDR2 YYREEE (reference sequence). V gave up 1 base and J gave up 3 bases, with 5 bases separating them. CDR3 sequence reads: CASSLLSYEQYF. The CDR3 bases are TGTGCCAGCAGCTTGCTTAGCTACGAGCAGTACTTC. Filled out from reference TRBV5-4 and TRBJ2-7, the complete variable domain reads ETGVTQSPTHLIKTRGQQVTLRCSSQSGHNTVSWYQQALGQGPQFIFQYYREEENGRGNFPPRFSGLQFPNYSSELNVNALELDDSALYLCASSLLSYEQYFGPGTRLTVT.